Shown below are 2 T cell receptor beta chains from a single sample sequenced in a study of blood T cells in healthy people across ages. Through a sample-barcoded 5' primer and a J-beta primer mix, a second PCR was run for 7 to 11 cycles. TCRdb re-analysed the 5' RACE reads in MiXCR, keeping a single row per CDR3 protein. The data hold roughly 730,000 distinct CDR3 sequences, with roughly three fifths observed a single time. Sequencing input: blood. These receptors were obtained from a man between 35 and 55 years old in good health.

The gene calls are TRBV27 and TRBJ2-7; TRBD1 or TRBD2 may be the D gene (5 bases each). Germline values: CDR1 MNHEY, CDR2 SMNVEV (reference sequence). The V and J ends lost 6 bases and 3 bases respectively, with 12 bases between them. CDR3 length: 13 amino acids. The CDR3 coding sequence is TGTGCCAGCAGACGGCCTGGGGGCTACGAGCAGTACTTC. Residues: CASRRPGGYEQYF.

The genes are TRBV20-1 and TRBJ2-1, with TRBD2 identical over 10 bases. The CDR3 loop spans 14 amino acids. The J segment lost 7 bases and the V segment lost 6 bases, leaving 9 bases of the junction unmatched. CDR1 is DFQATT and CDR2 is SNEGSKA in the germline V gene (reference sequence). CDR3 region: CSAQQAGGLNEQFF. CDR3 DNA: TGCAGTGCCCAACAAGCGGGGGGGTTGAATGAGCAGTTCTTC.